The clone carrying this TCR beta chain was picked up a small number of times. TCRdb processed the RACE reads anew with MiXCR; each CDR3 protein has one entry. Of around 95,000 distinct CDR3 sequences detected, 11% appear once; the ten largest clones hold approximately 3.3%. The data originate from a study of human T cells and chemical hapten exposure. The length of the CDR3 is 15 residues. V lost 6 bases to trimming and J lost 0 bases, with 12 bases between them. CDR1 is MGHRA, CDR2 YSYEKL, per germline. The time point here: pre-sensitization, week 0. Treatment noted: therapeutic diphenylcyclopropenone sensitization with weekly scalp DPC. Prior to each patch test being applied, blood was drawn.

The source of this sequence is an older woman with alopecia areata. Some clones in this sample may be carry-over from other donors' samples. The chain carries TRBV4-1 and TRBJ2-1; unclear D gene. The sequencing here drew on whole blood, taken in connection with sensitization to the hapten diphenylcyclopropenone (DPC). Here the CDR3 DNA reads TGCGCCAGCAGGACGGATAAGAGCTCCTACAATGAGCAGTTCTTC. Its translation is CASRTDKSSYNEQFF.